Ten or more counts support the clone carrying this T cell receptor (beta chain). Its antigen is not identified. One entry per CDR3 protein, called by TCRdb with MiXCR from the multiplex PCR reads. The table shows approximately 120,000 distinct CDR3 sequences, with 20% to 25% occurring only once. The data belong to a study of breast tumors, draining lymph nodes, adjacent tissues. The CDR3 covers 17 residues. V was shortened by 0 bases and J by 0 bases, with 14 bases between the two germline ends. Germline V gives CDR1 KGHDR, CDR2 SFDVKD. Study results and limitations: Luminal-like breast cancer showed significantly greater tumor-nontumor repertoire similarity than basal-like breast cancer did. Data fit most tumor T cells coming from lymph node, expanding in tumor. Tumor TCR diversity was below lymph nodes but above nontumor tissue.

Breast cancer patients provided tissue from their axillary draining lymph nodes. Sequencing was performed on axillary lymph node tissue. The chain carries TRBV24-1 and TRBJ2-7; perhaps TRBD2 as D (6 bases). This clonotype was sampled from a female donor with breast cancer. Some clones in this sample may be carry-over from other donors' samples. The CDR3: CATSDLPIAANSYEQYF. DNA of the CDR3: TGTGCCACCAGTGATTTGCCCATAGCGGCGAACTCCTACGAGCAGTACTTC.